This entry lists 32 T cell receptor beta chains sequenced from one sample in a study of T cells after yellow fever vaccination. TCRdb analysed the 5' RACE reads with MiXCR anew, one entry per CDR3 protein. The sample consists of a few hundred thousand distinct CDR3 sequences, 3.6% of them appearing once. The source was PBMCs, collected 15 days after the yellow fever booster vaccination. The receptors come from a man aged 18 to 35 who received the YFV17D yellow fever vaccine.

The chain joins TRBV15 to TRBJ2-7, with D perhaps being TRBD1 or TRBD2 (5 bases each). Trimming pared 8 bases from V and 7 bases from J, leaving 21 bases between. The length of the CDR3 is 14 residues. Germline V gene data show CDR1 as LNHNV and CDR2 as YYDKDF (reference sequence). This CDR3 is CATQNPGANSEQYF. The CDR3 DNA reads TGTGCCACCCAAAATCCCGGGGCCAACTCGGAGCAGTACTTC.

Ten or more counts support this clonotype. J is TRBJ1-1 and V is TRBV6-6; no clear D. V shed 2 bases and J shed 1 base, with 8 bases lying between them. Germline V gene lookup returns CDR1 MNHNY and CDR2 SVGAGI (reference sequence). The CDR3 runs to 14 residues. The CDR3 sequence is CASSYESGNTEAFF. CDR3 nucleotides: TGTGCCAGCAGTTACGAGTCCGGGAACACTGAAGCTTTCTTT.

This clonotype was seen ten or more times. The rearrangement links TRBV10-3 to TRBJ1-2; 8 nucleotides agree with TRBD1. There are 13 residues in the CDR3. Germline CDR1 and CDR2: ENHRY and SYGVKD. The ends lost 5 bases at V and 4 bases at J; junction bases unmatched: 3. CDR3 bases: TGTGCCATCAGTTCCGGGACAGGCTATGGCTACACCTTC. Translating it yields CAISSGTGYGYTF.

The sample holds many counts of this clonotype. The chain links TRBV5-1 to TRBJ2-7, with 9 bases aligning to TRBD1. With V trimmed by 4 bases and J by 8 bases, 10 bases remained unmatched. CDR3 length: 14 amino acids. Germline CDR1 and CDR2: SGHRS and YFSETQ. CDR3 protein: CASSVRQGGDQQYF. Here the CDR3 DNA reads TGCGCCAGCAGCGTTCGACAGGGGGGCGATCAGCAGTACTTC.

This clonotype showed up many times. The chain carries TRBV2 and TRBJ2-5; D uncertain. From germline, CDR1 is SNHLY and CDR2 FYNNEI. CDR3 size: 10 residues. Between the trimmed V and J ends, which lost 6 bases and 5 bases, there was a span of 4 bases. CDR3 in amino acids: CASRLETQYF. The CDR3 DNA follows: TGTGCCAGCAGGTTGGAGACCCAGTACTTC. The full variable domain, with the rest looked up from reference TRBV2 and TRBJ2-5, is EPEVTQTPSHQVTQMGQEVILRCVPISNHLYFYWYRQILGQKVEFLVSFYNNEISEKSEIFDDQFSVERPDGSNFTLKIRSTKLEDSAMYFCASRLETQYFGPGTRLLVL.

This sequence joins TRBV20-1 and TRBJ2-7; the D gene is possibly TRBD1 (5 bases). Germline CDR1 reads DFQATT; CDR2 reads SNEGSKA (reference sequence). The CDR3 is made up of 15 amino acids. Trimming stripped 0 bases from V and 0 bases from J, with 12 bases between. The CDR3 region is CSARDYQGISYEQYF. CDR3 in DNA: TGCAGTGCTAGAGATTACCAGGGCATCTCCTACGAGCAGTACTTC.

This clonotype came up many times. The V and J genes are TRBV6-6 and TRBJ1-1, with D uncertain. This CDR3 has 13 residues. The V end lost 7 bases, the J end lost 4 bases, and 13 bases lay between the germline ends. Germline V CDR1 and CDR2: MNHNY, SVGAGI (reference sequence). CDR3 protein: CASTSVAATEAFF. Written as DNA, the CDR3 is TGTGCCAGCACTTCGGTCGCCGCCACTGAAGCTTTCTTT.

This clonotype was seen many times. The CDR3: CASSPRGGTEAFF. CDR3 sequence (DNA): TGTGCCAGCAGCCCGCGGGGAGGTACTGAAGCTTTCTTT. The rearrangement uses TRBV5-6 and TRBJ1-1; D remains ambiguous. Germline assignment: CDR1 SGHDT and CDR2 YYEEEE. The V and J ends lost 4 bases and 5 bases respectively, with 12 bases between them. The CDR3 loop spans 13 amino acids.

This clonotype was seen many times. The J gene is TRBJ1-2, the V gene TRBV10-3, with D tentatively TRBD1 (5 bases). The CDR3 covers 15 residues. With 4 bases removed from V and 5 bases from J, the gap between germline ends came to 17 bases. CDR1 ENHRY and CDR2 SYGVKD come from the germline V gene. DNA of the CDR3: TGTGCCATCAGTGGGGCGTCGGACGGACAATATGGCTACACCTTC. Translating it yields CAISGASDGQYGYTF.

The sample holds many counts of this clonotype. The chain links TRBV18 to TRBJ2-1, with a possible D match to TRBD2 (6 bases). CDR1 and CDR2 (germline): KGHSH, LQKENI. The CDR3 has 14 amino acids. Deletions cut 2 bases from V and 8 bases from J, with 13 bases between. The CDR3 region is CASSPGGRRDEQFF. In DNA, the CDR3 is TGTGCCAGCTCACCAGGAGGGCGTAGGGATGAGCAGTTCTTC. The full variable domain, its missing parts supplied by reference TRBV18 and TRBJ2-1, is NAGVMQNPRHLVRRRGQEARLRCSPMKGHSHVYWYRQLPEEGLKFMVYLQKENIIDESGMPKERFSAEFPKEGPSILRIQQVVRGDSAAYFCASSPGGRRDEQFFGPGTRLTVL.

There are many counts of this clonotype. The chain combines TRBV9 with TRBJ1-1, with a possible D match to TRBD1 (5 bases). V was clipped by 3 bases and J by 4 bases, with 16 bases between them. Germline V lookup: CDR1 SGDLS, CDR2 YYNGEE. The CDR3 covers 15 residues. The CDR3 nucleotides are TGTGCCAGCAGCGACCGCGGGGGGGGAAGCACTGAAGCTTTCTTT. Its protein product is CASSDRGGGSTEAFF.

This clonotype was seen many times. This chain joins TRBV11-2 and TRBJ1-1, with 7 bases that match TRBD1. Per the germline V gene, CDR1 is SGHAT and CDR2 is FQNNGV. The V and J ends lost 6 bases and 7 bases, in that order; junction bases with no gene match: 5. This CDR3 region has 12 residues. This CDR3 is CASRPGDSEAFF. For the CDR3, the DNA is TGTGCCAGCAGACCGGGGGACAGTGAAGCTTTCTTT.

This clonotype was recorded many times. The genes are TRBV5-1 and TRBJ1-1, with D maybe TRBD1 (5 bases). Trimming pared 2 bases from V and 2 bases from J, leaving 13 bases between. Germline CDR1 reads SGHRS; CDR2 reads YFSETQ. The CDR3 extends over 15 amino acids. The CDR3 reads CASSLVGGHNTEAFF. In DNA form, the CDR3 reads TGCGCCAGCAGCTTAGTGGGCGGACACAACACTGAAGCTTTCTTT.

This clonotype was seen many times. The chain joins TRBV7-8 to TRBJ2-7, with D perhaps matching TRBD1 (6 bases). CDR3 size: 17 residues. CDR1 is SGHVS, CDR2 FQNEAQ, per germline. The V end was cut by 1 base, the J end by 0 bases, with 16 bases between. For the CDR3, the DNA is TGTGCCAGCAGCTTAGTCGTTGGGCAGGGGAGCTCCTACGAGCAGTACTTC. Its translation: CASSLVVGQGSSYEQYF.

There are many counts of this clonotype. V gene TRBV20-1 combines with J gene TRBJ2-3, with 7 bases matching TRBD1. Germline CDR1 reads DFQATT; CDR2 reads SNEGSKA (reference sequence). Trimming at V came to 3 bases and at J to 0 bases, leaving 12 bases not matched to a gene. The CDR3 has 17 amino acids. The CDR3 DNA sequence: TGCAGTGCTAGCCCCCTCTCCGGGACAGCTAGCACAGATACGCAGTATTTT. It is translated as CSASPLSGTASTDTQYF.

This clonotype was recorded at least ten times. The CDR3 DNA reads as TGCAGCGTCCAATACCAGGGGTACGAGCAGTACTTC. Protein product: CSVQYQGYEQYF. The chain has TRBV29-1 and TRBJ2-7; perhaps TRBD1 as D (6 bases). V gave up 6 bases and J gave up 4 bases, with 13 bases separating them. The CDR3 has 12 amino acids. Germline lookup yields CDR1 SQVTM and CDR2 ANQGSEA.

This chain connects TRBV7-9 to TRBJ2-5, with 9 positions matching TRBD2. This CDR3 contains 18 residues. Trimming cost V 5 bases and J 9 bases; bases outside gene matches: 22. CDR1 and CDR2 (germline): SEHNR, FQNEAQ (reference sequence). In DNA form, the CDR3 reads TGTGCCAGCAGCCCCCACCCCTGGGACCCTAGCGGGGATGGGGCCCAGTACTTC. This gives the protein CASSPHPWDPSGDGAQYF.

In regard to this clonotype: At one end the junction does not follow the germline gene, possibly because of a read error. This chain uses TRBV4-1 with TRBJ1-4, with TRBD1 matching over 7 bases. The CDR3 has 15 amino acids. Germline V lookup: CDR1 MGHRA, CDR2 YSYEKL. The CDR3 here is CASSQAGTAVEKPFF. The CDR3, as DNA: TGCGCCAGCAGCCAAGCAGGGACAGCGGTCGAAAAACCGTTTTTT.

On this clonotype: A much larger clone lies one base from this, so it may be a read error. The rearrangement joins TRBV18 to TRBJ1-1; possible D gene TRBD1, 5 bases. Per the germline V gene, CDR1 is KGHSH and CDR2 is LQKENI. The ends were cut back, 6 bases at V and 0 bases at J, with 14 bases in the middle. This CDR3 is 15 amino acids long. The CDR3: CASSHETVMNTEAFF. CDR3 DNA: TGTGCCAGCTCTCACGAGACAGTCATGAACACTGAAGCTTTCTTT.

This clonotype was seen at least ten times. The chain is built from TRBV7-2 and TRBJ1-2, with 8 bases matching TRBD1. With V trimmed by 5 bases and J by 7 bases, 12 bases remained unmatched. Germline CDR1 SGHTA, CDR2 FQGNSA. The CDR3 totals 15 residues. CDR3 protein: CASSPLVQGASGYTF. CDR3 bases: TGTGCCAGCAGCCCCCTGGTTCAGGGGGCGTCTGGCTACACCTTC. Full variable domain (remainder filled in from reference TRBV7-2 and TRBJ1-2): GAGVSQSPSNKVTEKGKDVELRCDPISGHTALYWYRQSLGQGLEFLIYFQGNSAPDKSGLPSDRFSAERTGGSVSTLTIQRTQQEDSAVYLCASSPLVQGASGYTFGSGTRLTVV.

This clonotype was counted a single time. It may be a read error: a sequence one base away is much more abundant. J is TRBJ2-1 and V is TRBV15, with 8 bases lining up with TRBD2. This CDR3 is built from 15 residues. With V trimmed by 3 bases and J by 5 bases, 6 bases remained unmatched. Per the germline V gene, CDR1 is LNHNV and CDR2 is YYDKDF (reference sequence). Here the CDR3 reads CATSSGSGGNNEQFF. As DNA, the CDR3 is TGTGCCACCAGCAGTGGATCGGGGGGGAACAATGAGCAGTTCTTC.

The sample holds many counts of this clonotype. The chain combines TRBV7-9 with TRBJ2-7; D unresolved. Germline V gives CDR1 SEHNR, CDR2 FQNEAQ (reference sequence). The CDR3 extends over 13 amino acids. Between the trimmed V and J ends, which lost 10 bases and 3 bases, there was a span of 16 bases. The CDR3 nucleotides are TGTGCCACCAGATCGGCCAAGAACTACGAGCAGTACTTC. Protein: CATRSAKNYEQYF.

There are many counts of this clonotype. The rearrangement links TRBV5-1 to TRBJ2-1; TRBD2 matches at 7 bases. The germline gives CDR1 SGHRS, CDR2 YFSETQ. J was trimmed by 5 bases and V by 5 bases; bases with no gene match: 13. The CDR3 has 16 residues. CDR3 in amino acids: CASSWGAAGRNNEQFF. The CDR3 region has the DNA TGCGCCAGCAGTTGGGGAGCAGCGGGGCGAAACAATGAGCAGTTCTTC.

This clonotype was observed many times. The chain joins TRBV12-3 or TRBV12-4 to TRBJ1-2, with 9 bases that match TRBD1. This CDR3 comprises 14 residues. With V trimmed by 5 bases and J by 4 bases, 5 bases remained unmatched. The CDR3 is CASSPTGGPYGYTF. The DNA for the CDR3 is TGTGCCAGCAGTCCGACAGGGGGGCCCTATGGCTACACCTTC.

The table lists this clonotype with many counts. V and J are TRBV5-1 and TRBJ1-4; D is uncertain. Germline V CDR1 and CDR2: SGHRS, YFSETQ. The CDR3 contains 14 residues. Trimming left V 10 bases short and J 10 bases short, with 23 bases between. The CDR3: CASSPLSSEGKLFF. The CDR3 DNA is TGCGCCTCTTCTCCCCTGTCCTCCGAAGGAAAACTGTTTTTT.

This clonotype has ten or more counts. The chain combines TRBV6-2 or TRBV6-3 with TRBJ1-1; TRBD1 matches at 8 bases. The trim removed 6 bases at V and 5 bases at J, leaving 8 bases unmatched. The CDR3 loop spans 14 amino acids. From germline, CDR1 is MNHEY and CDR2 SVGEGT. Written as DNA, the CDR3 is TGTGCCAGCAGCCGTGGACAGGGAGGGACTGAAGCTTTCTTT. This codes for CASSRGQGGTEAFF.

The sample holds many counts of this clonotype. The chain couples TRBV5-4 to TRBJ2-7; D possibly corresponds to TRBD1 (6 bases). The CDR3 is made up of 16 amino acids. Germline loops: CDR1 SGHNT, CDR2 YYREEE (reference sequence). V was clipped by 1 base and J by 2 bases, with 16 bases between them. This chain's CDR3 is CASSLLNGQTPYEQYV. The CDR3 nucleotides read TGTGCCAGCAGCTTGTTGAATGGACAGACGCCCTACGAGCAGTACGTC.

This clonotype was counted at least ten times. The genes are TRBV5-1 and TRBJ2-1, with 9 bases identical to TRBD2. Losses at the gene ends were 4 bases for V and 4 bases for J; bases not matched to a gene: 12. Germline CDR1 is SGHRS and CDR2 is YFSETQ. The CDR3 is 17 amino acids. The CDR3 reads CASSPTKTSGSYNEQFF. The CDR3 DNA sequence: TGCGCCAGCAGCCCTACAAAGACTAGCGGAAGTTACAATGAGCAGTTCTTC.

There are many counts of this clonotype. The gene calls are TRBV9 and TRBJ1-6; a weak D match, TRBD1 (5 bases). Trimming shortened V by 4 bases and J by 7 bases, and 12 bases separated the two germline ends. Germline V CDR1 and CDR2: SGDLS, YYNGEE. The CDR3 is 14 residues long. The CDR3 sequence: CASSITGSNSPLHF. In DNA form, the CDR3 reads TGTGCCAGCAGCATTACAGGCTCGAATTCACCCCTCCACTTT.

A word on this clonotype: This may be a read error, as it is one base from a much larger clone. The rearrangement uses TRBV5-1 and TRBJ2-1, with D perhaps matching TRBD2 (5 bases). The CDR3 covers 14 residues. Per germline, CDR1 SGHRS and CDR2 YFSETQ. The CDR3 bases are TGCGTCAGCGGCCGAGCGAGCTCCTACAATGAGCAGTTCTTC. Residues: CVSGRASSYNEQFF.

This clonotype has a count of ten or more. The CDR3 loop reads CASSPTGPTDTQYF. In DNA form, the CDR3 reads TGTGCCAGCTCACCAACAGGGCCAACAGATACGCAGTATTTT. The chain joins TRBV18 to TRBJ2-3; maybe TRBD1 (6 bases). With 2 bases removed from V and 3 bases from J, the gap between germline ends came to 9 bases. Germline values: CDR1 KGHSH, CDR2 LQKENI. The length of the CDR3 is 14 residues. Using reference TRBV18 and TRBJ2-3 for the parts outside the CDR3, the full variable domain is NAGVMQNPRHLVRRRGQEARLRCSPMKGHSHVYWYRQLPEEGLKFMVYLQKENIIDESGMPKERFSAEFPKEGPSILRIQQVVRGDSAAYFCASSPTGPTDTQYFGPGTRLTVL.

This clonotype was detected many times. The gene calls are TRBV20-1 and TRBJ2-3, with D tentatively TRBD1 (5 bases). The ends were cut back, 4 bases at V and 0 bases at J, with 11 bases in the middle. Per germline, CDR1 DFQATT and CDR2 SNEGSKA (reference sequence). The CDR3 loop spans 14 amino acids. CDR3 protein: CSATDSSSTDTQYF. The CDR3 nucleotides read TGCAGTGCTACCGACAGCTCTAGCACAGATACGCAGTATTTT.